Below are 32 T cell receptor beta chains sequenced from a single sample in a study of cytomegalovirus exposure and HLA in healthy donors. The PCR employed 60 Vbeta primers together with 13 Jbeta primers. Repertoires were generated with immunoSEQ multiplex PCR, while TCRdb's copy carries only in-frame clones and drops some. This sample's table reports 200,000 or so clones. Sequencing was done on a sample of PBMCs. The receptors were sampled from a boy younger than 18 in good health and CMV-seronegative.

This chain connects TRBV28 to TRBJ1-2; perhaps TRBD1 as D (6 bases). From germline, CDR1 is MDHEN and CDR2 SYDVKM. This CDR3 region has 16 residues. Trimming removed 4 bases at V and 8 bases at J, with 23 bases between. DNA for the CDR3: TGTGCCAGCAGTTACACCTTATCGGGGGGCGCCGAGGGCTACACCTTC. Amino acids: CASSYTLSGGAEGYTF.

V usage is TRBV5-4 and J usage is TRBJ1-1; tentative D call: TRBD1 (6 bases). The germline V gene encodes CDR1 SGHNT and CDR2 YYREEE (reference sequence). V lost 4 bases to trimming and J lost 2 bases, with 12 bases between them. The CDR3 has 14 residues. The chain's CDR3 is CASSLTGSNTEAFF. The CDR3 nucleotides are TGTGCCAGCAGCCTAACAGGGAGTAACACTGAAGCTTTCTTT.

This chain joins TRBV18 and TRBJ1-2; 8 nucleotides match TRBD1. Germline V CDR1 and CDR2: KGHSH, LQKENI. The CDR3 length is 15 residues. Losses at the gene ends were 2 bases for V and 0 bases for J; bases not matched to a gene: 2. DNA for the CDR3: TGTGCCAGCTCACCAGGACAGGGAGCTAACTATGGCTACACCTTC. This encodes CASSPGQGANYGYTF. Full variable domain (remainder filled in from reference TRBV18 and TRBJ1-2): NAGVMQNPRHLVRRRGQEARLRCSPMKGHSHVYWYRQLPEEGLKFMVYLQKENIIDESGMPKERFSAEFPKEGPSILRIQQVVRGDSAAYFCASSPGQGANYGYTFGSGTRLTVV.

The chain has TRBV10-3 and TRBJ1-3; TRBD1 matches at 9 bases. The CDR3 totals 14 residues. CDR1 ENHRY and CDR2 SYGVKD come from the germline V gene. Trimming at V came to 6 bases and at J to 2 bases, leaving 2 bases not matched to a gene. The CDR3 sequence: CAISNRGPGNTIYF. In DNA form, the CDR3 reads TGTGCCATCAGCAACAGGGGGCCTGGAAACACCATATATTTT.

DNA for the CDR3: TGTGCCAGCGGAACGACAGGGCGCAATCAGCCCCAGCATTTT. Residues: CASGTTGRNQPQHF. The chain uses TRBV2 and TRBJ1-5; TRBD1 aligns across 7 bases. Germline V lookup: CDR1 SNHLY, CDR2 FYNNEI. The V segment lost 8 bases and the J segment 2 bases; nucleotides outside the gene matches: 6. The CDR3 runs to 14 residues.

The chain employs TRBV19 and TRBJ2-1; TRBD2 agrees at 8 bases. The V and J ends lost 5 bases and 8 bases, in that order; junction bases with no gene match: 17. The length of the CDR3 is 17 residues. The germline gives CDR1 LNHDA, CDR2 SQIVND (reference sequence). CDR3 loop: CASSGSGGAFPGYEQFF. CDR3 sequence (DNA): TGTGCCAGTAGTGGGTCGGGGGGGGCTTTTCCGGGGTATGAGCAGTTCTTC.

The chain is built from TRBV9 and TRBJ2-1; 9 bases line up with TRBD1. The CDR3 totals 16 residues. V gave up 4 bases and J gave up 8 bases; unmatched junction bases: 13. The germline V gene encodes CDR1 SGDLS and CDR2 YYNGEE. CDR3 amino acids: CASSPARDRAYDEQFF. Written as DNA, the CDR3 is TGTGCCAGCAGCCCCGCCCGGGACAGGGCGTATGATGAGCAGTTCTTC.

This rearrangement joins TRBV30 to TRBJ1-2; D is ambiguous. The germline gives CDR1 GTSNPN, CDR2 SVGIG (reference sequence). V shed 2 bases and J shed 8 bases, with 9 bases lying between them. CDR3 length equals 11 residues. CDR3 sequence reads: CAWSSGSGYTF. The CDR3 DNA reads TGTGCCTGGAGTAGCGGGAGCGGCTACACCTTC. The full variable domain, its missing parts supplied by reference TRBV30 and TRBJ1-2, is SQTIHQWPATLVQPVGSPLSLECTVEGTSNPNLYWYRQAAGRGLQLLFYSVGIGQISSEVPQNLSASRPQDRQFILSSKKLLLSDSGFYLCAWSSGSGYTFGSGTRLTVV.

CDR3 bases: TGCGCCAGCAGGAAACCCAACAGGGACACTATGAACACTGAAGCTTTCTTT. It encodes CASRKPNRDTMNTEAFF. V is TRBV5-1 and J is TRBJ1-1, with D maybe TRBD1 (6 bases). Trimming took 5 bases from V and 0 from J, leaving 20 bases between them. Looked up from germline, CDR1 is SGHRS and CDR2 is YFSETQ. The CDR3 has 17 residues.

This chain connects TRBV5-8 to TRBJ2-3, with TRBD2 identical over 9 bases. V lost 2 bases, J lost 2 bases, and 3 bases stayed unmatched. Germline-derived CDR1 and CDR2 are SGHTS and YDEGEE. The CDR3 loop spans 15 amino acids. The chain's CDR3 is CASSLSGGYTDTQYF. CDR3 sequence (DNA): TGTGCCAGCAGCTTAAGCGGGGGGTACACAGATACGCAGTATTTT.

The CDR3 reads CASYRSYNEQFF. The CDR3 DNA follows: TGCGCCAGTTACCGCAGTTACAATGAGCAGTTCTTC. The chain joins TRBV5-1 to TRBJ2-1; D gene uncertain. In germline, CDR1 is SGHRS, CDR2 YFSETQ. The CDR3 length is 12 residues. V gave up 8 bases and J gave up 4 bases, with 10 bases separating them. The entire variable domain, with the rest obtained from reference TRBV5-1 and TRBJ2-1, is as follows: KAGVTQTPRYLIKTRGQQVTLSCSPISGHRSVSWYQQTPGQGLQFLFEYFSETQRNKGNFPGRFSGRQFSNSRSEMNVSTLELGDSALYLCASYRSYNEQFFGPGTRLTVL.

The rearrangement uses TRBV6-5 and TRBJ1-1; D unresolved. The CDR3 is 14 residues long. Deletions cut 2 bases from V and 3 bases from J, with 10 bases between. CDR1 is MNHEY and CDR2 is SVGAGI in the germline V gene. DNA for the CDR3: TGTGCCAGCAGTTACGCACAGACCCACACTGAAGCTTTCTTT. Amino acid sequence: CASSYAQTHTEAFF.

The V and J genes are TRBV6-5 and TRBJ1-5, with D maybe TRBD1 (5 bases). The CDR3 has 13 amino acids. Germline loops: CDR1 MNHEY, CDR2 SVGAGI. V dropped 4 bases and J dropped 7 bases, with 11 bases sitting between them. DNA of the CDR3: TGTGCCAGCAGTTCATCCGGGGGACAGCCCCAGCATTTT. This gives the protein CASSSSGGQPQHF.

This chain joins TRBV6-5 and TRBJ2-7, with 8 bases aligning to TRBD1. Trimming removed 6 bases from V and 6 bases from J; junction bases left unmatched: 13. Germline loops: CDR1 MNHEY, CDR2 SVGAGI. The CDR3 loop spans 15 amino acids. The CDR3 nucleotides read TGTGCCAGCAGCCGACCCCAGGGGGCGAGAAGCGAGCAGTACTTC. It encodes CASSRPQGARSEQYF.

The CDR3 coding sequence is TGTGCCAGCAGCCAGAACGGGACACCCGAGAGCTCCTATAATTCACCCCTCCACTTT. Its translation: CASSQNGTPESSYNSPLHF. The chain is built from TRBV14 and TRBJ1-6; a possible D gene is TRBD1 (6 bases). This CDR3 has 19 amino acids. Germline V gene data show CDR1 as SGHDN and CDR2 as FVKESK. The germline V and J ends were trimmed by 3 bases and 0 bases, with 18 bases remaining between them.

The rearrangement uses TRBV2 and TRBJ1-5, with 10 positions matching TRBD1. The germline gives CDR1 SNHLY, CDR2 FYNNEI. The CDR3 loop spans 13 amino acids. The trim removed 6 bases at V and 7 bases at J, leaving 3 bases unmatched. The CDR3 DNA sequence: TGTGCCAGCAGGGGGACAGGGGAACAGCCCCAGCATTTT. As protein: CASRGTGEQPQHF.

The V and J genes are TRBV30 and TRBJ2-5; TRBD2 matches 8 bases. The J call is in doubt because the DNA end fits TRBJ2-7 better. In germline, CDR1 is GTSNPN, CDR2 SVGIG (reference sequence). This CDR3 is built from 13 residues. Written as DNA, the CDR3 is TGTGCCTGGAGTGTAGCGGGGGTCTACGAGCAGTACTTC. As protein: CAWSVAGVYEQYF.

The J gene is TRBJ2-3, the V gene TRBV11-3; 10 bases line up with TRBD1. CDR1 and CDR2 (germline): SGHNT, YENEEA. This CDR3 comprises 15 residues. V lost 6 bases, J lost 1 base, and 4 bases stayed unmatched. The chain's CDR3 is CASSLGTGGTDTQYF. DNA for the CDR3: TGTGCCAGCAGTCTTGGGACAGGGGGCACAGATACGCAGTATTTT. Drawing the rest from reference TRBV11-3 and TRBJ2-3, the complete variable domain is EAGVVQSPRYKIIEKKQPVAFWCNPISGHNTLYWYLQNLGQGPELLIRYENEEAVDDSQLPKDRFSAERLKGVDSTLKIQPAELGDSAVYLCASSLGTGGTDTQYFGPGTRLTVL.

This rearrangement joins TRBV18 to TRBJ2-2, with D perhaps TRBD2 (6 bases). From germline, CDR1 is KGHSH and CDR2 LQKENI. The CDR3 runs 15 residues. V lost 6 bases, J lost 1 base, and 12 bases lay in between. CDR3 sequence: CASSPGTLNTGELFF. For the CDR3, the DNA is TGTGCCAGCTCGCCCGGGACTTTGAACACCGGGGAGCTGTTTTTT.

The rearrangement joins TRBV19 to TRBJ1-2, with a possible D match to TRBD1 (5 bases). Germline-derived CDR1 and CDR2 are LNHDA and SQIVND (reference sequence). The CDR3 is 14 residues long. With 2 bases removed from V and 4 bases from J, the gap between germline ends came to 11 bases. This chain's CDR3 is CASSISGTPYGYTF. For the CDR3, the DNA is TGTGCCAGTAGTATATCTGGGACTCCCTATGGCTACACCTTC.

J is TRBJ1-5 and V is TRBV6-5; 7 positions match TRBD1. V shed 7 bases, J shed 4 bases, and the junction held 4 bases outside the gene matches. The length of the CDR3 is 13 residues. Germline CDR1 is MNHEY and CDR2 is SVGAGI. Here the CDR3 DNA reads TGTGCCAGCAAAGGGGGCATTAATCAGCCCCAGCATTTT. This codes for CASKGGINQPQHF.

The chain carries TRBV18 and TRBJ2-3, with 8 positions matching TRBD1. CDR3 length: 16 residues. CDR1 and CDR2 from the germline V gene are KGHSH and LQKENI. V trimming: 4 bases; J trimming: 6 bases; junction bases outside the gene matches: 12. CDR3 nucleotide sequence: TGTGCCAGCTCACAGAGACAGGGGCCCTGGGGGGATACGCAGTATTTT. Translating gives CASSQRQGPWGDTQYF.

The chain employs TRBV10-2 and TRBJ2-1; the D is unclear. Trimming removed 4 bases from V and 5 bases from J, with 9 bases in between. The germline gives CDR1 WSHSY, CDR2 SAAADI. The CDR3 consists of 13 residues. CDR3 coding DNA: TGCGCCAGCAGTGTACGACTTCACAATGAGCAGTTCTTC. Protein product: CASSVRLHNEQFF.

J is TRBJ1-2 and V is TRBV6-5; D might be TRBD1 (6 bases). This CDR3 is 13 amino acids long. The V end was cut by 0 bases, the J end by 7 bases, with 9 bases between. CDR1 is MNHEY and CDR2 is SVGAGI in the germline V gene. This CDR3 reads CASSYSGGFGYTF. The CDR3 DNA sequence: TGTGCCAGCAGTTACTCAGGGGGATTTGGCTACACCTTC.

The chain combines TRBV27 with TRBJ1-1, with D unresolved. Per germline, CDR1 MNHEY and CDR2 SMNVEV (reference sequence). The CDR3 contains 14 residues. Trimming took off 6 bases at V and 1 base at J, with 12 bases between the two ends. In DNA, the CDR3 is TGTGCCAGCAGACTTCTCGAGGGGAACACTGAAGCTTTCTTT. Protein sequence: CASRLLEGNTEAFF.

The chain employs TRBV1 and TRBJ2-2; the D segment call TRBD1 is taken from the table without a DNA check. TRBV1 is given as a pseudogene. The CDR3 length is 15 residues. The CDR3 coding sequence is TGCACCAGCAGCCAAGTGACAGAGGTCACCGGGGAGCTGTTTTTT. Its translation is CTSSQVTEVTGELFF.

With respect to this clone: This specimen includes other DNA sequences encoding the same CDR3. V usage is TRBV9 and J usage is TRBJ2-1, with D hard to call. The germline V gene encodes CDR1 SGDLS and CDR2 YYNGEE. The CDR3 extends over 16 amino acids. Trimming took 0 bases from V and 0 from J, leaving 10 bases between them. The CDR3 spells CASSVAVRGSYNEQFF. CDR3 DNA sequence: TGTGCCAGCAGCGTAGCGGTGCGAGGCTCCTACAATGAGCAGTTCTTC.

The CDR3 loop is CSVVWGLGYGYTF. For the CDR3, the DNA is TGCAGCGTTGTCTGGGGACTCGGGTATGGCTACACCTTC. The chain employs TRBV29-1 and TRBJ1-2, with a possible D match to TRBD1 (5 bases). V dropped 4 bases and J dropped 5 bases, with 14 bases sitting between them. The CDR3 runs 13 residues. Germline V gene data show CDR1 as SQVTM and CDR2 as ANQGSEA.

This rearrangement joins TRBV28 to TRBJ2-3; perhaps TRBD2 as D (5 bases). This CDR3 spans 16 amino acids. With 4 bases removed from V and 11 bases from J, the gap between germline ends came to 25 bases. CDR1 and CDR2 (germline): MDHEN, SYDVKM. As DNA, the CDR3 is TGTGCCAGCAGTTCGAGCGGTAAGCCCCGATACGGTATGCAGTATTTT. Translated, it gives CASSSSGKPRYGMQYF.

The J gene is TRBJ1-1, the V gene TRBV27; TRBD1 might be the D (6 bases). CDR1 MNHEY and CDR2 SMNVEV come from the germline V gene (reference sequence). There are 15 residues in the CDR3. V lost 5 bases to trimming and J lost 0 bases, with 13 bases between them. The CDR3 protein is CASSGRGLMNTEAFF. In DNA form, the CDR3 reads TGTGCCAGCAGTGGCAGGGGCCTGATGAACACTGAAGCTTTCTTT.

This chain connects TRBV9 to TRBJ2-1; 9 bases agree with TRBD2. Losses at the gene ends were 4 bases for V and 4 bases for J; bases not matched to a gene: 9. This CDR3 has 16 amino acids. The germline V gene has CDR1 SGDLS and CDR2 YYNGEE. The chain's CDR3 is CASSPRLAGYYNEQFF. The CDR3 DNA reads as TGTGCCAGCAGCCCCAGGCTAGCGGGGTATTACAATGAGCAGTTCTTC.

The chain couples TRBV5-1 to TRBJ1-1, with D tentatively TRBD1 (6 bases). CDR1 is SGHRS, CDR2 YFSETQ, per germline. The CDR3 consists of 15 residues. The V gene lost 0 bases and the J gene lost 3 bases, with 12 bases spanning the gap. The CDR3 reads CASSLEGVGYTEAFF. CDR3 DNA: TGCGCCAGCAGCTTGGAGGGGGTTGGTTACACTGAAGCTTTCTTT.